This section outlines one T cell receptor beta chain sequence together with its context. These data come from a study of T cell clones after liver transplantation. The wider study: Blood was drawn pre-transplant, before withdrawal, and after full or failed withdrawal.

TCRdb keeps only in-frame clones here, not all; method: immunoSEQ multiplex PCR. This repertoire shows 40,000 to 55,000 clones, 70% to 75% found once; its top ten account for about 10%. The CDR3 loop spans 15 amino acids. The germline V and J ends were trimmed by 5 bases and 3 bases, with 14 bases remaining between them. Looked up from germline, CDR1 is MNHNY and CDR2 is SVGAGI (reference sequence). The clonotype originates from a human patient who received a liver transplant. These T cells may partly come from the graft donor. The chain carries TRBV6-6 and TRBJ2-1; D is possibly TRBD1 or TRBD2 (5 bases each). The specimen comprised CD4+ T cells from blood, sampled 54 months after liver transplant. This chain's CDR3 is CASSAVPGGYNEQFF. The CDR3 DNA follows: TGTGCCAGCAGTGCGGTCCCTGGGGGCTACAATGAGCAGTTCTTC.